This TCR beta chain was identified in a study of prognosis after radiotherapy for stage I lung cancer. Whole-study findings and limits: Patients developing distant metastases showed lower Shannon entropy after stereotactic body radiation therapy. Stereotactic body radiation therapy was followed by a fall in unique TCR clone counts, with a median of about 9,200 versus 6,500.

This clonotype was observed many times. No antigen is known for it. Germline CDR1 is DFQATT and CDR2 is SNEGSKA (reference sequence). V was clipped by 7 bases and J by 2 bases, with 9 bases between them. There are 11 residues in the CDR3. By two-round multiplex PCR, the TCR beta CDR3 was amplified from genomic DNA. Primers targeting each individual TRBV and TRBJ gene were applied in first-round PCR. TCRdb itself ran the multiplex PCR reads through MiXCR, one entry per CDR3 protein. This repertoire shows almost 40,000 distinct CDR3 sequences, approximately 25% found once; its top ten account for less than 30%.

The source material was PBMCs, sampled before or after stereotactic body radiation therapy (not recorded which). The chain couples TRBV20-1 to TRBJ2-7; D is perhaps TRBD1 (6 bases). The sequence was collected from a donor aged 50 or older with non-small cell lung cancer. The CDR3 coding sequence is TGCAGTGGGGACAAAGCCTACGAGCAGTACTTC. Translating gives CSGDKAYEQYF.